The clone carrying this T cell receptor (beta chain) was detected once. Its antigen is unidentified. Germline CDR1 reads MNHEY; CDR2 reads SVGAGI. V lost 6 bases, J lost 3 bases, and 6 bases lay in between. This CDR3 has 11 amino acids. These data are taken from a study of cytomegalovirus exposure and HLA in healthy donors. Study results and caveats: Later, TCR association rates were found to vary by HLA locus, highest for DRB1 and lowest for HLA-C. Highly shared variants forming one cluster were likely a sequencing artifact. Analyzed later, most CMV-associated TCR beta chains appeared HLA-restricted.

The PCR contained 60 Vbeta and 13 Jbeta primers. Produced via immunoSEQ multiplex PCR; TCRdb's table is partial and in-frame only. This table has 100,000 to 150,000 clones, approximately 75% appearing once. The source is a woman between 50 and 59 years old in good health and CMV-seronegative. The chain joins TRBV6-5 to TRBJ2-7; no firm D call. The specimen was PBMCs. The CDR3 is CASSRSYEQYF. The CDR3 coding sequence is TGTGCCAGCAGCAGAAGCTACGAGCAGTACTTC.